The 9 T cell receptor beta chains in this list originate from one sample, sequenced in a study of blood T cell repertoires in COVID-19 (TCRdb year 2020). Receptor amplification or capture employed the immunoSEQ multiplex PCR assay. Imported from immuneACCESS, the table was reduced by TCRdb to in-frame sequences with V and J called. These copies leave out some clones; in studies compared against another copy, an unresolved V gene accounts for under half, and the cause of the remainder is not known. Within this sample are about 240,000 clones, with roughly 76% of them counted one time only. The ten biggest clones cover approximately 7.5% of the sample. Material: peripheral blood. These receptors were taken from a woman older than 75 with COVID-19, enrolled during active disease.

The chain carries TRBV19 and TRBJ2-1, with 10 positions matching TRBD2. The length of the CDR3 is 16 residues. After removal of 2 bases from V and 6 bases from J, the junction contained 7 bases not matched to a gene. Germline CDR1 LNHDA, CDR2 SQIVND (reference sequence). As DNA, the CDR3 is TGTGCCAGTAGTATAAATCTAGCGGGAGTACGCAATGAGCAGTTCTTC. Residues: CASSINLAGVRNEQFF.

V and J are TRBV4-2 and TRBJ2-3; possible D gene TRBD2, 5 bases. V lost 0 bases and J 2 bases, leaving 12 bases between the germline ends. The CDR3 is 16 residues long. Germline V gene data show CDR1 as LGHNA and CDR2 as YNFKEQ. CDR3 DNA: TGTGCCAGCAGCCAAGATTTGTCGGGATTCACAGATACGCAGTATTTT. It yields the protein CASSQDLSGFTDTQYF.

The chain has TRBV27 and TRBJ1-2, with D perhaps matching TRBD1 (5 bases). Germline V lookup: CDR1 MNHEY, CDR2 SMNVEV (reference sequence). The CDR3 has 13 residues. V shed 5 bases and J shed 6 bases, with 13 bases lying between them. CDR3 nucleotides: TGTGCCAGCAGTCTCCGGGGGAGGGATGGCTACACCTTC. Residues: CASSLRGRDGYTF.

The chain recombines TRBV19 with TRBJ2-3, with a tentative D call TRBD2 (6 bases). Deletions cut 6 bases from V and 5 bases from J, with 12 bases between. Germline V CDR1 and CDR2: LNHDA, SQIVND (reference sequence). The length of the CDR3 is 13 residues. The CDR3 DNA sequence: TGTGCCAGTAGGGGGACTTCGGGAGATACGCAGTATTTT. Its translation: CASRGTSGDTQYF.

V usage is TRBV19 and J usage is TRBJ1-5, with unresolved D. There are 14 residues in the CDR3. Between the trimmed V and J ends, which lost 6 bases and 4 bases, there was a span of 13 bases. Germline CDR1 reads LNHDA; CDR2 reads SQIVND (reference sequence). In DNA, the CDR3 is TGTGCCAGTAGGTTGGAAGGGAGGAATCAGCCCCAGCATTTT. This encodes CASRLEGRNQPQHF. Supplemented by reference TRBV19 and TRBJ1-5, the full variable domain reads DGGITQSPKYLFRKEGQNVTLSCEQNLNHDAMYWYRQDPGQGLRLIYYSQIVNDFQKGDIAEGYSVSREKKESFPLTVTSAQKNPTAFYLCASRLEGRNQPQHFGDGTRLSIL.

The gene calls are TRBV2 and TRBJ1-4; TRBD1 matches 8 bases. Germline CDR1 and CDR2: SNHLY and FYNNEI. Trimming took 6 bases from V and 5 from J; bases not matched to a gene: 5. The CDR3 length is 14 residues. CDR3 sequence reads: CASRLGQENEKLFF. The CDR3 DNA sequence: TGTGCCAGCAGGCTGGGACAGGAGAATGAAAAACTGTTTTTT.

The genes are TRBV6-5 and TRBJ2-7, with TRBD2 matching 11 bases. V was pared by 4 bases and J by 3 bases, with 8 bases of the junction left unmatched. The germline V gene has CDR1 MNHEY and CDR2 SVGAGI. This CDR3 contains 16 residues. CDR3 in DNA: TGTGCCAGCAGTTCGCCGTCCGGGACTAGCGGCTACGAGCAGTACTTC. Protein: CASSSPSGTSGYEQYF.

This chain connects TRBV9 to TRBJ1-3; D perhaps matches TRBD1 (5 bases). Trimming cost V 0 bases and J 1 base, with 5 bases left between them. Germline V CDR1 and CDR2: SGDLS, YYNGEE. CDR3 length equals 14 residues. This chain's CDR3 is CASSVEGSGNTIYF. In DNA, the CDR3 is TGTGCCAGCAGCGTAGAGGGGTCTGGAAACACCATATATTTT. The entire variable domain, with the rest obtained from reference TRBV9 and TRBJ1-3, is as follows: DSGVTQTPKHLITATGQRVTLRCSPRSGDLSVYWYQQSLDQGLQFLIQYYNGEERAKGNILERFSAQQFPDLHSELNLSSLELGDSALYFCASSVEGSGNTIYFGEGSWLTVV.

The CDR3 region has the DNA TGTGCCAGCAGTGAAGGGCGGGTGTCTAGCACAGATACGCAGTATTTT. It encodes CASSEGRVSSTDTQYF. This chain connects TRBV2 to TRBJ2-3, with D possibly TRBD2 on 5 matching bases. The CDR3 length is 16 residues. CDR1 and CDR2 from the germline V gene are SNHLY and FYNNEI. V shed 1 base and J shed 0 bases, with 11 bases lying between them.